The 12 T cell receptor beta chains reported below all come from one sample, sequenced in a study of cytomegalovirus exposure and HLA in healthy donors. Primers for the PCR totalled 60 Vbeta and 13 Jbeta. Data came from immunoSEQ multiplex PCR; TCRdb stores just in-frame clones and leaves some out. The sample has about 110,000 clones; 76% are singletons. Sequencing was done on a sample of PBMCs. The receptors derive from a young man in good health and CMV-seropositive.

This chain joins TRBV10-3 and TRBJ2-1, with 7 bases lining up with TRBD1. From germline, CDR1 is ENHRY and CDR2 SYGVKD. Trimming cost V 3 bases and J 6 bases; bases outside gene matches: 11. The CDR3 extends over 16 amino acids. CDR3 residues: CAISEVRQGESNEQFF. The CDR3 coding sequence is TGTGCCATCAGTGAAGTTCGGCAGGGGGAAAGCAATGAGCAGTTCTTC.

The chain combines TRBV5-5 with TRBJ1-5; 8 positions match TRBD1. Germline loops: CDR1 SGHKS, CDR2 YYEKEE (reference sequence). The junction had 6 bases not matched to a gene; V was cut back by 4 bases and J by 0 bases. The CDR3 spans 16 residues. The CDR3 protein is CASSLADRGSNQPQHF. CDR3 bases: TGTGCCAGCAGCCTAGCAGACAGGGGTAGCAATCAGCCCCAGCATTTT.

This clone was counted once. This chain uses TRBV27 with TRBJ2-3; TRBD2 is a possible D gene (6 bases). The CDR3 covers 15 residues. Trimming cost V 0 bases and J 2 bases, with 9 bases left between them. From germline, CDR1 is MNHEY and CDR2 SMNVEV (reference sequence). The DNA for the CDR3 is TGTGCCAGCAGTTTATCTAGCGGCTACACAGATACGCAGTATTTT. Amino acid sequence: CASSLSSGYTDTQYF.

This chain uses TRBV12-2 with TRBJ1-2; whether TRBD1, the table's D call, matches the DNA was not checked. TRBV12-2 counts as a pseudogene. The CDR3 sequence is 15 residues long. The CDR3, as DNA: TGTGCAAGTCGCTCGACAGGGCTCTTGGGGTATGGCTACACCTTC. It is translated as CASRSTGLLGYGYTF.

The CDR3 protein is CASPTSGGGDTQYF. CDR3 in DNA: TGTGCCAGCCCGACTAGCGGGGGAGGTGATACGCAGTATTTT. V gene TRBV2 combines with J gene TRBJ2-3; 12 positions match TRBD2. Germline CDR1 reads SNHLY; CDR2 reads FYNNEI. The CDR3 has 14 amino acids. V shed 8 bases and J 6 bases; nucleotides not matched to a gene: 6.

This clone was detected a few times. V is TRBV4-3 and J is TRBJ1-2; D not certain. The CDR3 is 15 amino acids. Germline-derived CDR1 and CDR2 are LGHNA and YSLEER. V was shortened by 0 bases and J by 6 bases, with 14 bases between the two germline ends. In nucleotides, the CDR3 is TGCGCCAGCAGCCAAGAGTGGTCCGGAGGGAATGGCTACACCTTC. This translates into CASSQEWSGGNGYTF.

Only one count was recorded for this clone. This chain links TRBV29-1 with TRBJ2-7; 7 positions match TRBD1. Germline V gives CDR1 SQVTM, CDR2 ANQGSEA. The trim removed 4 bases at V and 2 bases at J, leaving 5 bases unmatched. The CDR3 covers 13 residues. The CDR3 is CSVVTGFPYEQYF. CDR3 nucleotides: TGCAGCGTTGTGACAGGGTTTCCCTACGAGCAGTACTTC.

This clone was counted only a few times. The J gene is TRBJ1-1, the V gene TRBV10-1; D gene ambiguous. V was pared by 0 bases and J by 6 bases, with 14 bases between. Per germline, CDR1 WNHNN and CDR2 SYGVQD (reference sequence). This CDR3 region has 15 residues. CDR3 in DNA: TGCGCCAGCAGTGAGTCGCGGTCGGCAAACGCTGAAGCTTTCTTT. Amino acids: CASSESRSANAEAFF.

The gene calls are TRBV5-4 and TRBJ2-5; TRBD1 might be the D (5 bases). Germline lookup yields CDR1 SGHNT and CDR2 YYREEE (reference sequence). This CDR3 has 14 amino acids. The germline V and J ends were trimmed by 0 bases and 3 bases, with 9 bases remaining between them. The CDR3 spells CASSLEVGEETQYF. CDR3 nucleotide sequence: TGTGCCAGCAGCTTGGAAGTAGGGGAAGAGACCCAGTACTTC.

J is TRBJ1-1 and V is TRBV14; no clear D gene. The CDR3 sequence is 15 residues long. Germline V gives CDR1 SGHDN, CDR2 FVKESK. The V gene lost 0 bases and the J gene lost 3 bases, with 11 bases spanning the gap. CDR3 amino acids: CASSQDLVVDTEAFF. CDR3 bases: TGTGCCAGCAGCCAAGATCTAGTGGTTGACACTGAAGCTTTCTTT.

The chain uses TRBV4-1 and TRBJ2-1, with D maybe TRBD2 (7 bases). Germline V CDR1 and CDR2: MGHRA, YSYEKL. CDR3 length equals 17 residues. The V and J ends lost 2 bases and 3 bases respectively, with 17 bases between them. The CDR3 bases are TGCGCCAGCAGCCAACAAATGGGCGGGGGCTACTACAATGAGCAGTTCTTC. Its translation is CASSQQMGGGYYNEQFF.

This clone was recorded a few times. The rearrangement links TRBV7-2 to TRBJ2-7; D gene unclear. This CDR3 spans 12 amino acids. V gave up 4 bases and J gave up 7 bases, with 11 bases separating them. The germline CDR1 and CDR2 sequences are SGHTA and FQGNSA. This CDR3 reads CASSYLAREQYF. The CDR3 coding sequence is TGTGCCAGCAGCTACCTTGCGAGGGAGCAGTACTTC. The entire variable domain, with the rest obtained from reference TRBV7-2 and TRBJ2-7, is as follows: GAGVSQSPSNKVTEKGKDVELRCDPISGHTALYWYRQSLGQGLEFLIYFQGNSAPDKSGLPSDRFSAERTGGSVSTLTIQRTQQEDSAVYLCASSYLAREQYFGPGTRLTVT.